A single sample is the source of the 3 T cell receptor beta chains below, sequenced in a study of T cell responses to AZD1222 COVID-19 vaccine. Repertoires were generated with immunoSEQ multiplex PCR, while TCRdb's copy carries only in-frame clones and drops some. This table has 90,000 to 120,000 clones, roughly 90% appearing once. This sample comprised peripheral blood, obtained on day 0 of AZD1222 vaccination. All receptors come from an adult in good health.

The chain combines TRBV6-6 with TRBJ2-5, with 7 positions matching TRBD1. The CDR3 runs 17 residues. Germline V gene lookup returns CDR1 MNHNY and CDR2 SVGAGI (reference sequence). V shed 5 bases and J 3 bases; nucleotides not matched to a gene: 15. This chain's CDR3 is CASSLRPRDRAKETQYF. The CDR3 region has the DNA TGTGCCAGCAGTCTCCGACCTAGAGACAGGGCCAAAGAGACCCAGTACTTC.

The V gene is TRBV10-2, the J gene TRBJ1-5; D is unclear. Deletions cut 4 bases from V and 4 bases from J, with 11 bases between. The CDR3 is made up of 14 amino acids. Germline V gives CDR1 WSHSY, CDR2 SAAADI. CDR3 amino acids: CASSGLGRNQPQHF. CDR3 nucleotides: TGCGCCAGCAGTGGTTTAGGGAGGAATCAGCCCCAGCATTTT.

The chain couples TRBV5-1 to TRBJ1-1, with D possibly matching TRBD1 (5 bases). There are 12 residues in the CDR3. V lost 3 bases and J 5 bases, leaving 8 bases between the germline ends. Germline lookup yields CDR1 SGHRS and CDR2 YFSETQ. CDR3 DNA sequence: TGCGCCAGCAGCTGGGGGGAGACTGAAGCTTTCTTT. Translation: CASSWGETEAFF.